This entry concerns a single TCR beta chain. This record comes from a study of T-cell memory formation after mild COVID-19. CDR1 MNHEY and CDR2 SVGAGI come from the germline V gene. CDR3 length: 15 residues. Trimming shortened V by 0 bases and J by 2 bases, and 9 bases separated the two germline ends. TCRdb independently ran MiXCR on the 5' RACE reads; one entry per CDR3 protein. The sample includes around 390,000 distinct CDR3 sequences, 15% to 20% of them seen just once. Sample: PBMCs or a T cell subset sorted from them (not recorded which). The sequence was obtained from a man aged 18 to 35 who had mild COVID-19 (a few samples of this study predate the infection). Cell type and time point are not known. This chain joins TRBV6-5 and TRBJ2-3; no clear D. CDR3 DNA: TGTGCCAGCAGTTACTCGTACAGATCCACAGATACGCAGTATTTT. This sequence encodes CASSYSYRSTDTQYF.